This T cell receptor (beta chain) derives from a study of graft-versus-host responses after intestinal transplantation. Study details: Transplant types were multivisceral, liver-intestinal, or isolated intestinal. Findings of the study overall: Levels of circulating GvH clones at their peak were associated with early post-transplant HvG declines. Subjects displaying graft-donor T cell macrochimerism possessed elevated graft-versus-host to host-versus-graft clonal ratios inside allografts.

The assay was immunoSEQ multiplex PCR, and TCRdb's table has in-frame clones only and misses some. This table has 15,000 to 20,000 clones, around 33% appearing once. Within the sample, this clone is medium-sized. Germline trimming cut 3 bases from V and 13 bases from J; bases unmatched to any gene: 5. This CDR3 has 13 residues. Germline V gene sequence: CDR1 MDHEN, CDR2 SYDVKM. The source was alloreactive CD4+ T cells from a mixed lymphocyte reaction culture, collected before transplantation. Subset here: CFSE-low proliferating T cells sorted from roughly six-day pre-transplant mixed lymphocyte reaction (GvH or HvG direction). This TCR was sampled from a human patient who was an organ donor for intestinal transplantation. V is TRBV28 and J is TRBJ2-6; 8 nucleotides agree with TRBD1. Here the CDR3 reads CASSLGDRLVLTF. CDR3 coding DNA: TGTGCCAGCAGTTTGGGGGACAGGTTAGTCCTGACTTTC.